A single sample gave rise to the 17 T cell receptor beta chains below, sequenced in a study of identical twins. TCRdb itself ran the 5' RACE reads through MiXCR, one entry per CDR3 protein. Of approximately 700,000 distinct CDR3 sequences in the sample, 15% to 20% were seen once. This same sample was also taken into another study, of T cells expressing NK-cell markers.

The sample consisted of PBMCs. The source is a young woman in good health.

This clonotype was seen only a few times. The chain links TRBV11-2 to TRBJ2-3; D perhaps matches TRBD2 (7 bases). V was clipped by 6 bases and J by 0 bases, with 16 bases between them. This CDR3 has 16 amino acids. The germline V gene encodes CDR1 SGHAT and CDR2 FQNNGV. As DNA, the CDR3 is TGTGCCAGCAGGGGGGGGGCCCTCTTTAGCACAGATACGCAGTATTTT. It encodes CASRGGALFSTDTQYF.

In its sample, this clonotype was seen a few times. V is TRBV12-3 or TRBV12-4 and J is TRBJ2-1, with 10 bases identical to TRBD2. The CDR3 length is 17 residues. The trim removed 6 bases at V and 7 bases at J, leaving 15 bases unmatched. The CDR3 here is CASRTSLTSGAVNEQFF. The CDR3 nucleotides read TGTGCCAGCAGAACCTCCCTAACTAGCGGGGCGGTGAATGAGCAGTTCTTC.

In this sample, this clonotype turned up a few times. The chain is built from TRBV7-8 and TRBJ1-6, with D uncertain. Between the trimmed V and J ends, which lost 5 bases and 10 bases, there was a span of 9 bases. This CDR3 spans 12 amino acids. The germline CDR1 and CDR2 sequences are SGHVS and FQNEAQ. The CDR3 loop reads CASSETGSPLHF. The DNA of the CDR3 is TGTGCCAGCAGCGAAACTGGCTCACCCCTCCACTTT.

This clonotype was detected only a few times. The rearrangement links TRBV24-1 to TRBJ2-2; 7 nucleotides line up with TRBD1. This CDR3 spans 17 amino acids. From germline, CDR1 is KGHDR and CDR2 SFDVKD. V lost 4 bases and J lost 3; bases outside the gene matches: 10. The CDR3 DNA reads as TGTGCCACCAGTGACCCAGGGGGTTCGGGTCACACCGGGGAGCTGTTTTTT. Amino acids: CATSDPGGSGHTGELFF.

The rearrangement links TRBV5-1 to TRBJ2-3; TRBD2 might be the D (5 bases). Trimming took 2 bases from V and 4 from J, leaving 8 bases between them. This CDR3 is 13 amino acids long. Germline V gene data show CDR1 as SGHRS and CDR2 as YFSETQ. In nucleotides, the CDR3 is TGCGCCAGCAGCTTACGGGAAGCAGATACGCAGTATTTT. This translates into CASSLREADTQYF. Using reference TRBV5-1 and TRBJ2-3 for the parts outside the CDR3, the full variable domain is KAGVTQTPRYLIKTRGQQVTLSCSPISGHRSVSWYQQTPGQGLQFLFEYFSETQRNKGNFPGRFSGRQFSNSRSEMNVSTLELGDSALYLCASSLREADTQYFGPGTRLTVL.

The CDR3 region has the DNA TGTGCCAGCAGCGTAAGTCCCAGGGGAGGTGAGCAGTTCTTC. As protein: CASSVSPRGGEQFF. The chain combines TRBV9 with TRBJ2-1; D possibly matches TRBD1 or TRBD2 (6 bases each). Trimming cost V 1 base and J 9 bases, with 14 bases left between them. This CDR3 is 14 amino acids long. Germline V lookup: CDR1 SGDLS, CDR2 YYNGEE. The entire variable domain, with the rest obtained from reference TRBV9 and TRBJ2-1, is as follows: DSGVTQTPKHLITATGQRVTLRCSPRSGDLSVYWYQQSLDQGLQFLIQYYNGEERAKGNILERFSAQQFPDLHSELNLSSLELGDSALYFCASSVSPRGGEQFFGPGTRLTVL.

This clonotype was seen a handful of times. The chain is built from TRBV20-1 and TRBJ2-1; 8 bases line up with TRBD2. The CDR3 contains 16 residues. The germline CDR1 and CDR2 sequences are DFQATT and SNEGSKA (reference sequence). V shed 0 bases and J 0 bases; nucleotides not matched to a gene: 4. CDR3 DNA sequence: TGCAGTGCTAGAGACACCGGGGGGGGCTCCTACAATGAGCAGTTCTTC. Translation gives CSARDTGGGSYNEQFF.

This clonotype came up a few times. This CDR3 is CASSQESDQGGYTF. CDR3 coding DNA: TGCGCCAGCAGCCAAGAGTCCGACCAGGGTGGCTACACCTTC. The chain employs TRBV4-3 and TRBJ1-2; D might be TRBD1 (5 bases). In germline, CDR1 is LGHNA, CDR2 YSLEER. There are 14 residues in the CDR3. V lost 0 bases and J lost 7, with 12 bases in between.

The V call is TRBV27, the J call TRBJ2-7; TRBD2 matches 7 bases. Trimming cost V 8 bases and J 3 bases; bases outside gene matches: 10. CDR1 and CDR2 (germline): MNHEY, SMNVEV (reference sequence). The CDR3 is 14 residues long. The CDR3 sequence is CASRPGPGGYEQYF. In DNA, the CDR3 is TGTGCCAGCCGTCCGGGCCCGGGAGGCTACGAGCAGTACTTC.

This clonotype turned up a few times. CDR3 in DNA: TGTGCCACCAGCCTCCCCAGGGGATGGGGCAGCACAGATACGCAGTATTTT. Translation: CATSLPRGWGSTDTQYF. This chain connects TRBV15 to TRBJ2-3; perhaps TRBD1 as D (6 bases). The V gene's germline CDR1 is LNHNV and CDR2 YYDKDF (reference sequence). This CDR3 contains 17 residues. V lost 5 bases to trimming and J lost 0 bases, with 18 bases between them.

This chain connects TRBV27 to TRBJ2-5; TRBD2 matches 9 bases. The V segment lost 4 bases and the J segment 1 base; nucleotides outside the gene matches: 7. Germline CDR1 is MNHEY and CDR2 is SMNVEV (reference sequence). The CDR3 totals 16 residues. The CDR3 sequence: CASSSYSTSGQETQYF. The CDR3 DNA reads TGTGCCAGCAGTTCCTATTCGACTAGCGGCCAAGAGACCCAGTACTTC.

The genes are TRBV7-2 and TRBJ2-2, with D tentatively TRBD2 (5 bases). V was shortened by 3 bases and J by 8 bases, with 10 bases between the two germline ends. CDR3 length equals 13 residues. The germline gives CDR1 SGHTA, CDR2 FQGNSA. The CDR3: CASSFPGRGELFF. For the CDR3, the DNA is TGTGCCAGCAGCTTTCCGGGGAGAGGGGAGCTGTTTTTT.

The rearrangement links TRBV10-1 to TRBJ2-7; maybe TRBD1 (5 bases). This CDR3 has 15 amino acids. Germline loops: CDR1 WNHNN, CDR2 SYGVQD (reference sequence). The V end was cut by 2 bases, the J end by 5 bases, with 16 bases between. CDR3 sequence: CASSEEWQGRNEQYF. The CDR3 region has the DNA TGCGCCAGCAGTGAGGAGTGGCAGGGTCGGAACGAGCAGTACTTC.

In this sample, this clonotype turned up a few times. The chain couples TRBV20-1 to TRBJ1-1; 9 nucleotides match TRBD1. The CDR3 is 13 residues long. The germline V gene has CDR1 DFQATT and CDR2 SNEGSKA (reference sequence). Trimming removed 5 bases from V and 8 bases from J; junction bases left unmatched: 9. CDR3 region: CSAGRDREYEAFF. CDR3 nucleotide sequence: TGCAGTGCTGGAAGGGACAGGGAGTACGAAGCTTTCTTT.

J is TRBJ2-1 and V is TRBV29-1, with D possibly matching TRBD1 (6 bases). Trimming removed 1 base at V and 2 bases at J, with 15 bases between. The CDR3 sequence is 16 residues long. From germline, CDR1 is SQVTM and CDR2 ANQGSEA. The CDR3 spells CSVEGSSRGTYNEQFF. The DNA of the CDR3 is TGCAGCGTTGAAGGGTCGTCCAGGGGAACCTACAATGAGCAGTTCTTC.

This clonotype was counted once. Being one base from a much bigger clone, this may be a read error. The CDR3 here is CSASLAGAYIEQFF. The CDR3 DNA reads TGCAGTGCTAGCCTAGCGGGGGCCTACATTGAGCAGTTCTTC. The rearrangement joins TRBV20-1 to TRBJ2-1; TRBD2 matches at 10 bases. Germline CDR1 reads DFQATT; CDR2 reads SNEGSKA (reference sequence). There are 14 residues in the CDR3.

This clonotype was detected a few times. V and J are TRBV27 and TRBJ1-3; 7 bases map to TRBD1. The CDR3 sequence is 14 residues long. V was clipped by 3 bases and J by 7 bases; unmatched bases: 6. In germline, CDR1 is MNHEY, CDR2 SMNVEV (reference sequence). The CDR3 coding sequence is TGTGCCAGCAGTTTCCACGACAGGGCTAACACCATATATTTT. This sequence encodes CASSFHDRANTIYF.